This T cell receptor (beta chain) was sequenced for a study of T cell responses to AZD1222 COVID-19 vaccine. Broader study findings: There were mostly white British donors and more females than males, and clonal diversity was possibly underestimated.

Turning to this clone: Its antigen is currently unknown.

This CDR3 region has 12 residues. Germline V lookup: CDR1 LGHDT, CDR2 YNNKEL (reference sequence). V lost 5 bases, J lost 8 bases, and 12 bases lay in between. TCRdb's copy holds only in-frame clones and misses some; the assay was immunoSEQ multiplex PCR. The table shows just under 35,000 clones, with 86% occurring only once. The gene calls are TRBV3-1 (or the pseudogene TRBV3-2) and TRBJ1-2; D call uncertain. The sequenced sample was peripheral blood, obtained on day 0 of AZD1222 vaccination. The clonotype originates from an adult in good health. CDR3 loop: CASSSRTRGYTF. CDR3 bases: TGTGCCAGCAGCTCCCGGACGCGGGGCTACACCTTC.